The 25 T cell receptor beta chains reported below all come from one sample, sequenced in a study of blood T cell repertoires in COVID-19. The data were produced by immunoSEQ multiplex PCR, yet TCRdb's version contains in-frame clones alone and is incomplete. The repertoire holds roughly 360,000 clones, with approximately 88% as singletons. The specimen sequenced was PBMCs or T cells enriched from blood (not recorded which). The receptors stem from a woman aged 30 to 39 with acute COVID-19.

The chain is built from TRBV5-6 and TRBJ1-3; tentative D call: TRBD1 (5 bases). This CDR3 spans 15 amino acids. CDR1 and CDR2 from the germline V gene are SGHDT and YYEEEE. V was cut by 0 bases and J by 1 base, with 8 bases left in between. CDR3 sequence (DNA): TGTGCCAGCAGCTTGGGGAGGGGTTCTGGAAACACCATATATTTT. This translates into CASSLGRGSGNTIYF.

The rearrangement joins TRBV5-1 to TRBJ1-3; 9 bases match TRBD1. This CDR3 has 16 amino acids. After removal of 4 bases from V and 1 base from J, the junction contained 6 bases not matched to a gene. Looked up from germline, CDR1 is SGHRS and CDR2 is YFSETQ. CDR3 amino acids: CASSPGQGLSGNTIYF. The DNA for the CDR3 is TGCGCCAGCAGCCCAGGACAGGGGTTATCTGGAAACACCATATATTTT. The entire variable domain, with the rest obtained from reference TRBV5-1 and TRBJ1-3, is as follows: KAGVTQTPRYLIKTRGQQVTLSCSPISGHRSVSWYQQTPGQGLQFLFEYFSETQRNKGNFPGRFSGRQFSNSRSEMNVSTLELGDSALYLCASSPGQGLSGNTIYFGEGSWLTVV.

The gene calls are TRBV7-9 and TRBJ1-3; D unresolved. The CDR3 covers 13 residues. Germline-derived CDR1 and CDR2 are SEHNR and FQNEAQ (reference sequence). V lost 3 bases, J lost 11 bases, and 14 bases lay in between. The CDR3 loop is CASSLDSLGAIYF. CDR3 DNA: TGTGCCAGCAGCTTGGATTCTCTAGGCGCCATATATTTT.

The gene calls are TRBV10-1 and TRBJ1-5, with 10 positions matching TRBD1. Germline V gene lookup returns CDR1 WNHNN and CDR2 SYGVQD (reference sequence). The CDR3 is 19 residues long. Trimming at V came to 6 bases and at J to 5 bases, leaving 19 bases not matched to a gene. CDR3 region: CASSAPKGDRGPGDQPQHF. DNA of the CDR3: TGCGCCAGCAGCGCTCCAAAGGGAGACAGGGGGCCCGGAGATCAGCCCCAGCATTTT.

The sample holds a few counts of this clone. This chain connects TRBV5-4 to TRBJ1-1; TRBD1 aligns across 8 bases. V shed 3 bases and J 2 bases; nucleotides not matched to a gene: 9. Germline CDR1 reads SGHNT; CDR2 reads YYREEE (reference sequence). CDR3 length: 16 amino acids. CDR3: CASSSYRDRFNTEAFF. The CDR3 nucleotides read TGTGCCAGCAGCTCCTACCGGGACAGGTTCAACACTGAAGCTTTCTTT.

This clone was detected only a few times. The chain employs TRBV3-1 (or the pseudogene TRBV3-2) and TRBJ2-5, with D possibly matching TRBD1 (6 bases). Trimming left V 6 bases short and J 0 bases short, with 11 bases between. The CDR3 loop spans 14 amino acids. Germline CDR1 LGHDT, CDR2 YNNKEL (reference sequence). The CDR3 DNA sequence: TGTGCCAGCAGGCAAACAGGGTACCAAGAGACCCAGTACTTC. It is translated as CASRQTGYQETQYF.

The V gene is TRBV7-2, the J gene TRBJ1-5, with D maybe TRBD1 (6 bases). Trimming removed 5 bases at V and 5 bases at J, with 13 bases between. CDR1 and CDR2 from the germline V gene are SGHTA and FQGNSA. The CDR3 totals 14 residues. Here the CDR3 DNA reads TGTGCCAGCAGCCTCGGGACACCCTATCAGCCCCAGCATTTT. Its protein is CASSLGTPYQPQHF.

This chain joins TRBV30 and TRBJ1-6; 7 bases fit TRBD1. From germline, CDR1 is GTSNPN and CDR2 SVGIG (reference sequence). V was pared by 8 bases and J by 11 bases, with 12 bases of the junction left unmatched. CDR3 length: 13 residues. The DNA for the CDR3 is TGTGCCCTACGCCTACAGGGGTCGACACCCCTCCACTTT. This gives the protein CALRLQGSTPLHF.

This clone was counted a single time. J is TRBJ2-6 and V is TRBV10-3; D is unresolved. Trimming removed 4 bases at V and 0 bases at J, with 4 bases between. CDR1 ENHRY and CDR2 SYGVKD come from the germline V gene. This CDR3 is built from 14 residues. The CDR3, as DNA: TGTGCCATCAGTGCACACTCTGGGGCCAACGTCCTGACTTTC. It yields the protein CAISAHSGANVLTF.

The chain has TRBV14 and TRBJ1-4; TRBD1 is a possible D gene (6 bases). The length of the CDR3 is 18 residues. Germline V gene lookup returns CDR1 SGHDN and CDR2 FVKESK. Trimming took 4 bases from V and 0 from J, leaving 18 bases between them. CDR3 DNA: TGTGCCAGCAGCCCCTACACACGGACAGTTGCAACTAATGAAAAACTGTTTTTT. Translating gives CASSPYTRTVATNEKLFF.

This clone was picked up one time. The rearrangement joins TRBV10-3 to TRBJ2-3; 11 nucleotides match TRBD1. The germline gives CDR1 ENHRY, CDR2 SYGVKD. The CDR3 runs 14 residues. V was clipped by 11 bases and J by 3 bases; unmatched bases: 7. The DNA of the CDR3 is TGTGCCGTCTCCGGGACAGGGGGAACAGATACGCAGTATTTT. This sequence encodes CAVSGTGGTDTQYF.

Here the CDR3 reads CASSPTGTKNTYEQYF. CDR3 DNA: TGTGCCAGCAGTCCAACCGGGACAAAGAATACCTACGAGCAGTACTTC. This chain connects TRBV6-6 to TRBJ2-7; TRBD1 is a possible D gene (6 bases). V gave up 5 bases and J gave up 2 bases, with 19 bases separating them. There are 16 residues in the CDR3. Germline loops: CDR1 MNHNY, CDR2 SVGAGI (reference sequence).

On this clone: Other DNA sequences within the sample encode an identical CDR3. The genes are TRBV7-9 and TRBJ1-5; TRBD1 might be the D (5 bases). Germline CDR1 reads SEHNR; CDR2 reads FQNEAQ (reference sequence). Trimming took 1 base from V and 5 from J, leaving 6 bases between them. The CDR3 runs to 13 residues. The chain's CDR3 is CASSLGGDQPQHF. The CDR3 region has the DNA TGTGCCAGCAGCTTAGGGGGCGATCAGCCCCAGCATTTT. Drawing the rest from reference TRBV7-9 and TRBJ1-5, the complete variable domain is DTGVSQNPRHKITKRGQNVTFRCDPISEHNRLYWYRQTLGQGPEFLTYFQNEAQLEKSRLLSDRFSAERPKGSFSTLEIQRTEQGDSAMYLCASSLGGDQPQHFGDGTRLSIL.

This chain links TRBV10-3 with TRBJ2-7, with D hard to call. V gave up 0 bases and J gave up 6 bases, with 3 bases separating them. CDR1 and CDR2 (germline): ENHRY, SYGVKD. The CDR3 length is 11 residues. CDR3 sequence reads: CAISESLEQYF. In DNA form, the CDR3 reads TGTGCCATCAGTGAGTCTCTCGAGCAGTACTTC.

J is TRBJ2-2 and V is TRBV19; 10 bases match TRBD2. Germline loops: CDR1 LNHDA, CDR2 SQIVND (reference sequence). The CDR3 is 15 amino acids. V shed 4 bases and J 3 bases; nucleotides not matched to a gene: 2. DNA for the CDR3: TGTGCCAGTAGTAAGGGACTAGCGTACACCGGGGAGCTGTTTTTT. Its translation: CASSKGLAYTGELFF.

This clone was picked up a small number of times. The chain uses TRBV30 and TRBJ2-7; TRBD1 agrees at 7 bases. With V trimmed by 4 bases and J by 4 bases, 16 bases remained unmatched. CDR1 GTSNPN and CDR2 SVGIG come from the germline V gene (reference sequence). This CDR3 is built from 16 residues. The CDR3 region is CAWIPRRRDSVYEQYF. The CDR3 DNA is TGTGCCTGGATTCCCCGACGCCGGGACAGTGTGTACGAGCAGTACTTC.

The V call is TRBV12-3 or TRBV12-4, the J call TRBJ1-2; D gene uncertain. Deletions cut 7 bases from V and 3 bases from J, with 12 bases between. CDR3 length: 13 amino acids. CDR3 nucleotides: TGTGCCAGCACCATGAGTACCTACTATGGCTACACCTTC. Translation gives CASTMSTYYGYTF.

This clone showed up just a few times. This chain joins TRBV12-3 or TRBV12-4 and TRBJ1-5, with D possibly matching TRBD1 (5 bases). The CDR3 totals 13 residues. Trimming cost V 5 bases and J 6 bases, with 11 bases left between them. The DNA of the CDR3 is TGTGCCAGCAGTCCTGGACAAATTCAGCCCCAGCATTTT. Its translation: CASSPGQIQPQHF.

This clone was found once. This sequence joins TRBV12-3 or TRBV12-4 and TRBJ1-1; 9 nucleotides align to TRBD1. This CDR3 has 13 residues. Losses at the gene ends were 2 bases for V and 8 bases for J; bases not matched to a gene: 3. CDR3 loop: CASSLRQGVEAFF. The CDR3 DNA sequence: TGTGCCAGCAGTTTAAGACAGGGGGTAGAAGCTTTCTTT.

J is TRBJ2-7 and V is TRBV28, with TRBD2 matching over 12 bases. The CDR3 length is 17 residues. V dropped 3 bases and J dropped 3; count of bases not matched to a gene: 9. The germline gives CDR1 MDHEN, CDR2 SYDVKM. CDR3 amino acids: CASSFDPSGGDDYEQYF. The CDR3 DNA reads TGTGCCAGCAGTTTTGATCCTAGCGGGGGGGATGACTACGAGCAGTACTTC.

DNA for the CDR3: TGTGCCAGCAAAGCACTAGCGGGGAGCTCCTACAATGAGCAGTTCTTC. Translating it yields CASKALAGSSYNEQFF. The chain has TRBV2 and TRBJ2-1; TRBD2 aligns across 10 bases. Germline values: CDR1 SNHLY, CDR2 FYNNEI. J gave up 0 bases and V 7 bases, and 6 bases lay outside the gene matches. This CDR3 comprises 16 residues. The full variable domain, its missing parts supplied by reference TRBV2 and TRBJ2-1, is EPEVTQTPSHQVTQMGQEVILRCVPISNHLYFYWYRQILGQKVEFLVSFYNNEISEKSEIFDDQFSVERPDGSNFTLKIRSTKLEDSAMYFCASKALAGSSYNEQFFGPGTRLTVL.

The V and J genes are TRBV4-3 and TRBJ2-3; 8 bases line up with TRBD2. Unmatched junction bases numbered 4, after V lost 1 base and J lost 1 base. Germline values: CDR1 LGHNA, CDR2 YSLEER. The CDR3 covers 16 residues. CDR3 protein: CASSQGGLAGTDTQYF. The CDR3 DNA sequence: TGCGCCAGCAGCCAAGGAGGACTAGCCGGCACAGATACGCAGTATTTT.

J is TRBJ2-7 and V is TRBV9; 7 bases agree with TRBD2. The CDR3 length is 14 residues. The V gene end was trimmed by 4 bases and the J gene end by 2 bases; junction bases not matched to a gene: 6. Per the germline V gene, CDR1 is SGDLS and CDR2 is YYNGEE. For the CDR3, the DNA is TGTGCCAGCAGCTCTAGCGGTTCTGCCTACGAGCAGTACTTC. Residues: CASSSSGSAYEQYF.

The chain employs TRBV5-1 and TRBJ2-3; D not certain. CDR1 and CDR2 (germline): SGHRS, YFSETQ. Deletions cut 0 bases from V and 6 bases from J, with 8 bases between. The CDR3 totals 13 residues. CDR3 coding DNA: TGCGCCAGCAGCTTGGATTGGCGGGATACGCAGTATTTT. This codes for CASSLDWRDTQYF.

The genes are TRBV4-3 and TRBJ1-4; 8 bases map to TRBD1. CDR1 is LGHNA and CDR2 is YSLEER in the germline V gene. This CDR3 contains 17 residues. J was trimmed by 6 bases and V by 0 bases; bases with no gene match: 9. CDR3 nucleotide sequence: TGCGCCAGCAGCCAAGAAATCGCGGCAGGGGGCCATGAAAAACTGTTTTTT. Protein product: CASSQEIAAGGHEKLFF.